The present T cell receptor beta chain was sequenced within a study of cytomegalovirus exposure and HLA in healthy donors (dated by TCRdb to the late 2010s). Concerning the study at large: In an earlier analysis of 587 of the donors, around 290 Gb of sequence data and 120 million or so unique TCR beta sequences from 150 million to 200 million T cells were reported. Roughly 300 gigabases of sequencing data and some 85 million unique TCR sequences were included in an early release covering over 600 HLA-typed donors. The number of donors typed differed by locus, with about 629-630 for A, B, C, DRB1 and DQB1, roughly 550 for DQA1, under 610 for DPA1, and over 400 for DPB1. Of the 300 to 500 genotyped donors, approximately 80% were placed in the genetic ancestry cluster associated with self-reported Caucasian donors. To decide whether each TCR beta V gene segment behaved as functional or pseudogenic, an earlier analysis of 587 of the donors relied on high-throughput TCR beta sequencing. The study was designed to test whether signatures of past pathogen exposure could be identified by cataloging public T cell receptors. HLA typing covered class I and class II loci at four-digit resolution. To predict cytomegalovirus infection status, the study brought together high-throughput TCR immunosequencing, statistical association of individual TCRs with disease status, and machine learning. The later analysis used no new phenotypic data to find candidate immune exposures, relying instead on TCR beta sequences and their occurrence across donors. On average, around 240,000 unique TCR beta nucleotide sequences were sequenced per donor among 300 to 500 genotyped donors of the cohort, with about 19% of those sequences being non-productive. A later genetic analysis took genome-wide SNP genotypes for about three fifths of the roughly 670 donors and used that subset as a discovery cohort. Donor age, sex, ethnicity and CMV serostatus were collected together with the repertoire data. Four or five DR-DQ haplotypes were treated as single units for association and clustering because of strong linkage in the cohort. To study patterns of TCR occurrence, a later analysis re-analyzed previously published TCR beta repertoires from under 750 donors and added high-resolution HLA genotyping. In addition to the first cohort of 666 subjects, a separate validation cohort of about 120 different subjects was used. All discovery cohort repertoires had been generated on a single sequencing platform. The study profiled the T cell repertoires of hundreds of subjects by immunosequencing and related them to cytomegalovirus serostatus.

Receptor amplification or capture employed the immunoSEQ multiplex PCR assay. For the multiplex PCR, a mixture combining 60 forward primers for TCR Vbeta segments and 13 reverse primers for TCR Jbeta segments was used. The CDR3 region of rearranged TCR beta genes was amplified from genomic DNA with a multiplex PCR assay. The amplified TCR beta libraries were sequenced on the Illumina HiSeq System as 87-base-pair reads. As for the original processing: A later analysis counted approximately 84 million unique TCR beta chains across the 550 to 800 repertoires, and around 9.9 million of these chains were shared by at least two donors. Raw reads were error-corrected and collapsed into unique sequences by a nearest-neighbor algorithm in which closely related sequences were merged to remove PCR and sequencing errors. To assign V, D and J gene segments, CDR3 sequences were aligned to IMGT reference sequences. Each retained sequence needed at least a six-nucleotide match to both a V gene segment and a J gene segment. Rearrangements were classified as productive when the CDR3 lacked stop codons and remained in frame with V and J, and all other rearrangements were classified as non-productive. Following IMGT convention, CDR3 was defined as the stretch from the second conserved V-encoded cysteine to the conserved J-encoded phenylalanine. The earlier analysis of about 620 of the donors excluded sequences that lacked an unambiguous match to a single V gene segment. An earlier analysis of 587 of the donors classified V segments as functional when productive rearrangements were above 56.7% and as segregating when the standard deviation between donors was above 5%. A statistical classification framework was built for diagnosing cytomegalovirus status from the catalog of TCR beta chain sequences. In a later analysis, V and J genes were assigned by comparing TCR nucleotide sequences against IMGT/GENE-DB human TR gene sequences. Using the TCRdist pipeline, a later analysis assigned CDR3 sequences along with most-parsimonious VDJ recombination scenarios. In a later analysis, each TCR beta chain was defined by its CDR3 amino acid sequence together with its V-gene family, and reads lacking a unique V-gene family were excluded. In a later analysis, 450 to 600 highly shared, low-generation-probability nucleotide sequences were removed to address suspected cross-contamination and a sequencing artifact. A later analysis calculated a clonal expansion index for each public chain from normalized within-repertoire ranks of inferred template counts. A later analysis computed generation probabilities with a VDJ recombination model fitted to out-of-frame rearrangements, and checked the results against IGoR. Hypergeometric tests were used in a later analysis to score TCR-TCR, TCR-HLA and TCR-CMV co-occurrence, with a repertoire-size bias correction applied to the TCR pairs. In a later analysis, false discovery rates were estimated by permuting HLA or CMV assignments 20 times. In a later analysis, co-occurring TCRs were grouped with DBSCAN, and TCRdist sequence similarity was added when clustering was performed within HLA-allele-positive subsets. Repertoires with fewer than 30,000 or more than 120,000 public chains, plus five repertoires with anomalous nucleotide sharing, were excluded from co-occurrence clustering. The source is immuneACCESS, and TCRdb retained only in-frame sequences with V and J called. Part of the clones is not carried over; for the studies checked, unresolved V genes explain less than half of this, and the remainder is unexplained. V and J calls and clone size are as listed in that table; D and trimming were resolved from the DNA. The sample has under 150,000 clones on record, approximately 78% of them singletons. The ten largest clones take up just over 8% of the sample.

The cohort consisted of more than 650 healthy bone marrow donors. At the time of sampling, all cohort members were nominally healthy, though unrecorded immune exposures were likely present. The donor was CMV seropositive and was included in the group of some 290 seropositive cohort members. A peripheral blood sample was collected from each donor, and TCR beta sequencing was performed on peripheral blood mononuclear cells. The Qiagen DNeasy Blood Extraction Kit was used to extract genomic DNA from the blood cell samples. CDR1 and CDR2, looked up from the germline V gene, are MGHRA and YSYEKL. Including cysteine and phenylalanine, the CDR3 has 16 amino acids. CDR3 DNA is the only sequence kept; it has 48 bases, read in frame from the first base. V is trimmed back by 3 bases and J by 2 bases, and the junction contains 7 bases that no gene match accounts for. Study-wide findings and limitations: Because some donors lacked HLA typing at each locus, the association tests relied only on the typed subset. Around 16 rarely observed V segments, including chromosome 9 orphons, were excluded from the earlier analysis of a few hundred of the donors because counts were too low. Linkage disequilibrium might explain the correlated functional status among segregating V segments, but an unknown experimental factor could not be ruled out. This cohort had only TCR beta chains sequenced, and the lack of alpha or paired-chain data limited which features could be detected. While some public TCRs were present in many individuals, most TCR sequences turned up only very rarely across donors. The sequencing pipeline was judged likely to have produced a cluster of highly shared sequence variants as a technical artifact. The study gave a list of 150 to 200 TCR beta chains associated with cytomegalovirus. Assigning TCR associations to individual alleles was difficult when HLA alleles, especially DR and DQ, strongly co-occurred. Specific HLA alleles were associated with 16,951 TCR beta sequences at a false discovery rate of 0.05 in a later analysis. Immune exposure information for the cohort was limited to CMV serostatus. It was suggested by the authors that the approach could potentially be generalized to other disease states and immunological phenotypes. A further reported finding was that TCR beta sequences accurately predicted the HLA-A and HLA-B alleles for most subjects in the first cohort. Some IMGT-functional V segments, including TRBV6-2 and TRBV6-3, could not be distinguished by the 87-base-pair reads and were therefore excluded. A later analysis found that most CMV-associated TCR beta chains appeared HLA-restricted, with HLA associations seemingly driven largely by CMV exposure. Sequencing depth was assumed to be roughly uniform across donors in the presence/absence analyses, though that assumption may not hold. Three of the identified cytomegalovirus-associated TCR beta chains were confirmed in vitro to be specific for cytomegalovirus antigens. In both the original and validation cohorts, the classifier was reported to diagnose cytomegalovirus status with high specificity and sensitivity. According to a later analysis, parvovirus B19, influenza, CMV and Epstein-Barr virus appeared linked to several top co-occurrence clusters. Broadly in line with IMGT annotations, most TCR beta V segments showed up in productive rearrangements about 87% or about 30% of the time in an earlier analysis of several hundred of the donors. In a later analysis, HLA-associated TCR beta chains showed more clonal expansion and lower generation probabilities than non-associated chains that were equally common. In a later analysis, TCR association rates were found to vary across HLA loci, with the most associated TCRs seen for DRB1 alleles and the fewest for HLA-C alleles. V-gene and J-gene trimming of TCR beta chains was associated with a missense DCLRE1C variant in a later genetic analysis, and the association was replicated in an independent cohort. A later genetic analysis reported fewer N-insertions in productive TCRs among donors in an Asian-associated ancestry cluster than the roughly 700-donor mean.

As regards this clone: Its specific antigen is unknown. Per-base qualities were not stored, and no clone one base away is much larger.

This TCR derives from a woman aged 45-65 years in good health and CMV-seropositive. Rearrangement joined TRBV4-1 to TRBJ2-3, and TRBD2 aligns with 8 junction nucleotides. Sequenced material: PBMCs. The CDR3 protein sequence reads: CASSQLLAVYTDTQYF. The DNA sequence is TGCGCCAGCAGCCAGTTACTAGCGGTCTACACAGATACGCAGTATTTT.